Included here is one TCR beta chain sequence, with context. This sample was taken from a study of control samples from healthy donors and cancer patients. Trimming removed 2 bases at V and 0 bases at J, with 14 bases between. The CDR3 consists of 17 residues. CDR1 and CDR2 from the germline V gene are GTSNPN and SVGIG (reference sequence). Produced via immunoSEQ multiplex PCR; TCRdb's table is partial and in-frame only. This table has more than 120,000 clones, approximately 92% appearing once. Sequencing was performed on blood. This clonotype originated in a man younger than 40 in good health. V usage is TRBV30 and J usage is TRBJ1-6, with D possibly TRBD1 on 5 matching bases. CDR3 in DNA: TGTGCCTGGAGTAGGCGGGGGGAGAGCTCCTATAATTCACCCCTCCACTTT. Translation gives CAWSRRGESSYNSPLHF.